This TCR beta chain is drawn from a study of circulating and synovial CD4+ cells in juvenile arthritis. CDR1 is MNHNS, CDR2 SASEGT, per germline. The CDR3 consists of 15 residues. Germline trimming cut 3 bases from V and 8 bases from J; bases unmatched to any gene: 8. TCRdb's table, derived via immunoSEQ multiplex PCR, lists solely in-frame clones and lacks some. Of 2,500 to 4,000 clones in the sample, roughly 84% were seen once. The chain carries TRBV6-1 and TRBJ2-2; TRBD2 matches at 8 bases. This sequence originates from a human donor with juvenile idiopathic arthritis. Sequencing was done on a sample of CD4+ T cells from synovial fluid. The CDR3 nucleotides are TGTGCCAGCAGTGAGGGCCTAGCGGGTTCTGGGGAGCTGTTTTTT. Translation: CASSEGLAGSGELFF.